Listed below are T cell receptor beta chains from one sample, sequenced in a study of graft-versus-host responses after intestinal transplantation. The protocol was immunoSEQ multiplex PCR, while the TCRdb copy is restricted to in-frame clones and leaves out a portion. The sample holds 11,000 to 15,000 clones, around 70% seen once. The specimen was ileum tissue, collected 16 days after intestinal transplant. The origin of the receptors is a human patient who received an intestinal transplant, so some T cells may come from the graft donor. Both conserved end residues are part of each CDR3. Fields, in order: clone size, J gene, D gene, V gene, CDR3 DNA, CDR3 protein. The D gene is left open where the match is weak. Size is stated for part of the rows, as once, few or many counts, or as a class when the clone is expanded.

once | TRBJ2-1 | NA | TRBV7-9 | TGTGCCAGCGAAGTGATCAGCTCCTACAATGAGCAGTTCTTC | CASEVISSYNEQFF
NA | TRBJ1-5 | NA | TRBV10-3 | TGTGCCATCAGTGAGTCGGGGGGAAGCAATCAGCCCCAGCATTTT | CAISESGGSNQPQHF
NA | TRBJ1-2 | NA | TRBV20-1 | TGCAGTGCTACAGGGAACTATGGCTACACCTTC | CSATGNYGYTF
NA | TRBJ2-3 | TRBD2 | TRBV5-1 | TGCGCCAGCAGCTTGGCCGTAGTAGTTAGCGGGGCCCAGGGCACAGATACGCAGTATTTT | CASSLAVVVSGAQGTDTQYF
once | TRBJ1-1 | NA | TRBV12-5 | TGTGCGTCGGGGTTCTACACTGAAGCTTTCTTT | CASGFYTEAFF
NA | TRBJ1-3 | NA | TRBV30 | TGTGCCTGGAAAAAAAGGCCGAAGGCAGGTCGAAACACCATATATTTT | CAWKKRPKAGRNTIYF
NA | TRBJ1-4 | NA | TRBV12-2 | TGTGCAAGTCGCTTAATGGACAGGGTCCTGAGGGGATTTAATGAAAAACTGTTTTTT | CASRLMDRVLRGFNEKLFF
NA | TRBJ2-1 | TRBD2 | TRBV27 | TGTGCCAGCAGTTTATCGGCTAGCGGGTACAATGAGCAGTTCTTC | CASSLSASGYNEQFF
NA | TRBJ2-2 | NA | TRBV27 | TGTGCCAGCAGTTTATACGGCGGGACGTACACCGGGGAGCTGTTTTTT | CASSLYGGTYTGELFF
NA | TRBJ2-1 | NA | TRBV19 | TGTGCCAGTAGTATTTCAGGGTCGTTAGGAAGTGAGCAGTTCTTC | CASSISGSLGSEQFF
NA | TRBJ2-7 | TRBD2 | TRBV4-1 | TGCGCCAGCAGCCACCTACTAGCGGGAGGGCCCTACGGCTCCTACGAGCAGTACTTC | CASSHLLAGGPYGSYEQYF
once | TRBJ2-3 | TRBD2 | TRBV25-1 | TGTGCCAGCAGTGACCCCTTGAGGGCGGGGGGGGATGGAGATACGCAGTATTTT | CASSDPLRAGGDGDTQYF
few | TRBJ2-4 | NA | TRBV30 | TGTGCCTGGAGTGTTGCGGGGAGGTGGATTCAGTACTTC | CAWSVAGRWIQYF